The sequence of this T cell receptor beta chain was determined in a study of beta chain features in type 1 diabetes. Study-wide results and caveats: Type 1 diabetes patients had TCRB CDR3s that were shorter (moderately but significantly so) in all four CD4+ subsets.

Expressed TCRB transcripts got sequenced, as all isolated RNA was reverse transcribed. TCRdb keeps only in-frame clones here, not all; method: immunoSEQ multiplex PCR. This sample has more than 150,000 clones; around an eighth occur once, and the top ten carry roughly 0.56%. There are a few counts of this clone. What it binds is not known. The CDR3 spans 16 residues. V lost 2 bases and J lost 2, with 16 bases in between. Naive, central memory, regulatory and stem cell-like memory cells within the CD4+ compartment were sorted using CD45RO/CCR7/CD25/CD127/CD95/CD27. This clonotype originated in a woman aged 18 to 35 in good health. The chain has TRBV23-1 and TRBJ2-7; tentative D call: TRBD1 (5 bases). TRBV23-1 is labeled an ORF, and its function is uncertain. The sample taken for sequencing was central memory CD4+ T cells from blood. CDR3 protein: CASSQDQGWRAYEQYF. CDR3 bases: TGCGCCAGCAGTCAAGACCAGGGTTGGCGCGCCTACGAGCAGTACTTC.